Listed below are T cell receptor beta chains from one sample, sequenced in a study of cytomegalovirus exposure and HLA in healthy donors. Assay used: immunoSEQ multiplex PCR; TCRdb lists only in-frame clones, some missing. The table shows 120,000 or so clones, with about 89% occurring only once. The sample consisted of PBMCs. These receptors were taken from a woman younger than 35 in good health and CMV-seronegative. Both conserved end residues are trimmed from each CDR3. Each record gives: D gene, V gene, J gene, clone size, CDR3 protein. A D gene is named only where the DNA matches it firmly. Size tells how often a clone was seen (once, few, many) or the class of an expanded clone, and some rows leave it out.

>NA|TRBV5-5|TRBJ2-7|NA
ASSLGGQGYEQY
>NA|TRBV19|TRBJ1-1|NA
ASSIRGGTEAF
>TRBD2|TRBV7-9|TRBJ2-3|NA
ASSPGGVDTQY
>NA|TRBV5-4|TRBJ1-1|once
ASSLIVTSETEAF
>TRBD2|TRBV4-1|TRBJ2-2|NA
ASSQDPSGSAGELF
>TRBD1|TRBV5-6|TRBJ2-2|NA
ASHLGTGTGELF
>NA|TRBV4-1|TRBJ2-7|NA
ASSQGRRGLRTYEQY
>TRBD1|TRBV5-1|TRBJ2-7|NA
ASNPGQGAGIYEQY
>NA|TRBV10-3|TRBJ2-3|NA
AIRDGRGASTDTQY
>NA|TRBV21-1|TRBJ1-1|NA
ASSTFSRNTEAF
>TRBD1|TRBV27|TRBJ2-2|NA
ASSLSQTGGDTGELF
>NA|TRBV27|TRBJ2-5|NA
ASSLYPGNNQETQY
>TRBD2|TRBV19|TRBJ2-1|NA
ASSFSGRNEQF
>TRBD2|TRBV11-2|TRBJ2-2|NA
ASSLLAGVTGELF
>NA|TRBV30|TRBJ1-1|few
AWSGGGTEAF
>NA|TRBV6-5|TRBJ2-3|NA
ASSTYLGLLDTQY
>NA|TRBV5-1|TRBJ2-7|NA
ASSSSPGTLGPSYEQY
>TRBD2|TRBV7-6|TRBJ2-1|NA
ASSEPRGGDRNEQF
>NA|TRBV5-6|TRBJ1-1|NA
ASSWGPGENTEAF
>NA|TRBV6-1|TRBJ1-3|NA
ASSVRAQSGNTIY
>NA|TRBV30|TRBJ2-1|NA
AWGDLYNEQF
>TRBD1|TRBV5-6|TRBJ2-1|NA
ASSWGGQGTHEQF
>NA|TRBV7-8|TRBJ2-7|NA
ASSLEVSGAKLYEQY
>TRBD1|TRBV6-1|TRBJ1-5|NA
ASSERQGLYSNQPQH
>NA|TRBV5-1|TRBJ1-2|NA
ASSLETAYSGYT
>NA|TRBV7-9|TRBJ2-7|NA
ASSLDNSNSYEQY
>TRBD2|TRBV7-6|TRBJ2-1|NA
ASSPLAGGPRFGEQF
>NA|TRBV5-5|TRBJ2-7|NA
ASSLSPRSSYEQY
>TRBD2|TRBV29-1|TRBJ2-7|NA
SVAGLAGKTYEQY
>NA|TRBV7-9|TRBJ2-7|NA
ASSLNEDGAYEQY
>NA|TRBV12-5|TRBJ2-3|NA
ASGLATGYSTDTQY
>TRBD2|TRBV6-1|TRBJ2-5|NA
ASSGGGRETQY
>NA|TRBV30|TRBJ2-3|NA
AYSSDSTDTQY